This TCR beta chain was sequenced during a study of blood T cell repertoires in COVID-19. On the study more broadly: The United States, Italy and Spain supplied acute and convalescent COVID-19 samples. From T cells, B-cell-depleted T cells, or PBMCs came the material, which was cDNA or gDNA.

In the authors' workflow: Reference gene primer amplification in the assay estimated nucleated cell counts. Data came from immunoSEQ multiplex PCR; TCRdb stores just in-frame clones and leaves some out. V and J calls and clone size come straight from that table; D and trimming were deduced from the DNA. In the table there are tens of thousands of clones, about nine tenths of which are singletons. Losses at the gene ends were 5 bases for V and 5 bases for J; bases not matched to a gene: 1. Germline CDR1 is SQVTM and CDR2 is ANQGSEA. This CDR3 comprises 11 residues. The sequence was collected from an elderly woman with acute or convalescent COVID-19. The specimen was peripheral blood. The chain recombines TRBV29-1 with TRBJ2-7, with TRBD1 matching over 9 bases. The CDR3 spells CSVHRGHEQYF. In nucleotides, the CDR3 is TGCAGCGTTCACAGGGGGCACGAGCAGTACTTC.